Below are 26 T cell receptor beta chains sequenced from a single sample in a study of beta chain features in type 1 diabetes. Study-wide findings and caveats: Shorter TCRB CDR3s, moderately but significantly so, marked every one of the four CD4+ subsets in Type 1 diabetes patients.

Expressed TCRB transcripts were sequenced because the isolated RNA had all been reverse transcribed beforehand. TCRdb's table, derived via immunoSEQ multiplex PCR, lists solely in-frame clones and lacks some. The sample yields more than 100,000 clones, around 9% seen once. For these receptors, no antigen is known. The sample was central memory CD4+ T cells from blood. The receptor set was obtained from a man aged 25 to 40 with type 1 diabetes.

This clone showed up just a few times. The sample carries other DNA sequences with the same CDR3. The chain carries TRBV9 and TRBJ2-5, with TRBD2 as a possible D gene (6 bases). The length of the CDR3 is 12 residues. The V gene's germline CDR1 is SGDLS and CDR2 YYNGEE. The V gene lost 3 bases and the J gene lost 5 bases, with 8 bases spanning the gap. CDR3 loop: CASSAGGETQYF. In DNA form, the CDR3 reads TGTGCCAGCAGCGCTGGGGGGGAGACCCAGTACTTC.

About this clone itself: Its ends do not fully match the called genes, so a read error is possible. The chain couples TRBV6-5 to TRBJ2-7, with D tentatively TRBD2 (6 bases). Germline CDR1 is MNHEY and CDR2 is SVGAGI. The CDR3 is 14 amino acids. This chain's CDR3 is CAISGGTQNYEQYF. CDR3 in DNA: TGTGCCATCAGTGGGGGGACTCAGAACTACGAGCAGTACTTC.

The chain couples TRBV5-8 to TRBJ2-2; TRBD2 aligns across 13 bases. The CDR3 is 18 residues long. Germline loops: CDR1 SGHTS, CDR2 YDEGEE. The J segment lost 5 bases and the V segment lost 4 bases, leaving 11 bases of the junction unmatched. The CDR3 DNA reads TGTGCCAGCAGCCTCCGACGGGGACTAGCGGGGCAAACCGGGGAGCTGTTTTTT. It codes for CASSLRRGLAGQTGELFF.

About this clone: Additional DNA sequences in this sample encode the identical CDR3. The CDR3 loop is CASSVGQTYEQYF. The CDR3, as DNA: TGTGCCAGTAGTGTTGGACAGACCTACGAGCAGTACTTC. This chain connects TRBV19 to TRBJ2-7; perhaps TRBD1 as D (6 bases). With 5 bases removed from V and 2 bases from J, the gap between germline ends came to 10 bases. The CDR3 sequence is 13 residues long. The germline V gene encodes CDR1 LNHDA and CDR2 SQIVND (reference sequence). Using reference TRBV19 and TRBJ2-7 for the parts outside the CDR3, the full variable domain is DGGITQSPKYLFRKEGQNVTLSCEQNLNHDAMYWYRQDPGQGLRLIYYSQIVNDFQKGDIAEGYSVSREKKESFPLTVTSAQKNPTAFYLCASSVGQTYEQYFGPGTRLTVT.

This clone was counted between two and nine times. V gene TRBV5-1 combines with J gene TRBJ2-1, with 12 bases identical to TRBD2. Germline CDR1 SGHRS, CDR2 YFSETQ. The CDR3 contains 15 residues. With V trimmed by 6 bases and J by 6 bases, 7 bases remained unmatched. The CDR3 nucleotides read TGCGCCAGCACCCTAGTACTAGCGGGGGGCAATGAGCAGTTCTTC. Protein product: CASTLVLAGGNEQFF.

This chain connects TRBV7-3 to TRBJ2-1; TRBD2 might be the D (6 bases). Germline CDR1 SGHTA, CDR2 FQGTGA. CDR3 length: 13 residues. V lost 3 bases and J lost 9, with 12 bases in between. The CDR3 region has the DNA TGTGCCAGCAGCTTGGGGGGTAACGGTGAGCAGTTCTTC. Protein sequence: CASSLGGNGEQFF.

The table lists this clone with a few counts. This CDR3 is CSVCPGTKNIQYF. The CDR3 DNA is TGCAGCGTATGTCCAGGGACCAAAAACATTCAGTACTTC. This chain uses TRBV29-1 with TRBJ2-4; maybe TRBD1 (5 bases). The V end was cut by 6 bases, the J end by 2 bases, with 11 bases between. Germline assignment: CDR1 SQVTM and CDR2 ANQGSEA. The CDR3 totals 13 residues.

This CDR3 reads CASSRTSGGQETQYF. CDR3 sequence (DNA): TGTGCCAGCAGTCGGACTAGCGGGGGACAAGAGACCCAGTACTTC. This chain joins TRBV6-6 and TRBJ2-5, with 13 bases aligning to TRBD2. The CDR3 loop spans 15 amino acids. Unmatched junction bases numbered 2, after V lost 5 bases and J lost 2 bases. CDR1 is MNHNY, CDR2 SVGAGI, per germline (reference sequence).

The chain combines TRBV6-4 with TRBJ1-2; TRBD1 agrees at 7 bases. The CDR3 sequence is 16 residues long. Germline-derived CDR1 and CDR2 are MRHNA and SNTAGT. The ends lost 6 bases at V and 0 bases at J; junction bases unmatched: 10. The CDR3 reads CASRRGDSRPNYGYTF. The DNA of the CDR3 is TGTGCCAGCAGGCGGGGGGACAGCCGTCCTAACTATGGCTACACCTTC.

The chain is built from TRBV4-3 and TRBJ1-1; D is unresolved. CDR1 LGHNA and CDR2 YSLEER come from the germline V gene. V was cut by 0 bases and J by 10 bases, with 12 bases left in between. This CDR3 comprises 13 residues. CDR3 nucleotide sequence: TGCGCCAGCAGCCAAGACCCGACATCAAGAGCTTTCTTT. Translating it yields CASSQDPTSRAFF.

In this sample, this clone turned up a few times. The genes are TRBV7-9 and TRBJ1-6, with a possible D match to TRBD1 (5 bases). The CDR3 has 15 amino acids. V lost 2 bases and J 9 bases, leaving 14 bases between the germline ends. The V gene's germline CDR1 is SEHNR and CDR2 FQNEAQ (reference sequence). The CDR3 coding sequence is TGTGCCAGCAGCTTATGGGCGGGACCCAGTTCACCCCTCCACTTT. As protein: CASSLWAGPSSPLHF.

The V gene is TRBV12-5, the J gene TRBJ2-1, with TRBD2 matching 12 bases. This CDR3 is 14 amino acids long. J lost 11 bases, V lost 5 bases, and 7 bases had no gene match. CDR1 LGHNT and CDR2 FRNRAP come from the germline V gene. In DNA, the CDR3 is TGTGCTAGTGGTACACCGACTAGCGGGAGCAAGCAGTTCTTC. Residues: CASGTPTSGSKQFF.

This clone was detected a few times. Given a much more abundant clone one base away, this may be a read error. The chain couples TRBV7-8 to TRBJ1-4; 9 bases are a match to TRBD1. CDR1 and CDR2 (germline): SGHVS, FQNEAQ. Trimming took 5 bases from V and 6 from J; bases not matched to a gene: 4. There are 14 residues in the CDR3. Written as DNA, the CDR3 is TGTGCCAGCAGCCCGGGACAGGGCTATGAAAAACTGTTTTTT. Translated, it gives CASSPGQGYEKLFF.

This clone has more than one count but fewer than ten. This CDR3 reads CASSLWANYGYTF. CDR3 DNA: TGTGCCAGCAGCCTGTGGGCGAACTATGGCTACACCTTC. The rearrangement links TRBV7-9 to TRBJ1-2; no definite D call. Per the germline V gene, CDR1 is SEHNR and CDR2 is FQNEAQ (reference sequence). Trimming left V 5 bases short and J 2 bases short, with 9 bases between. The CDR3 is 13 residues long.

The CDR3, as DNA: TGTGCCAGCAGTACCGGGACAGCCAGAAGGGCTTTCTTT. Amino acid sequence: CASSTGTARRAFF. The V call is TRBV6-5, the J call TRBJ1-1, with 7 bases matching TRBD1. The CDR3 contains 13 residues. J lost 11 bases, V lost 5 bases, and 11 bases had no gene match. From germline, CDR1 is MNHEY and CDR2 SVGAGI.

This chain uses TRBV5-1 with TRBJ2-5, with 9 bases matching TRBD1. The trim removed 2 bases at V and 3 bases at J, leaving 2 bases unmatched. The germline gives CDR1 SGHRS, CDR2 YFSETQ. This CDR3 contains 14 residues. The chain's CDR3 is CASSFGTGKETQYF. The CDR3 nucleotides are TGCGCCAGCAGCTTTGGGACAGGGAAAGAGACCCAGTACTTC.

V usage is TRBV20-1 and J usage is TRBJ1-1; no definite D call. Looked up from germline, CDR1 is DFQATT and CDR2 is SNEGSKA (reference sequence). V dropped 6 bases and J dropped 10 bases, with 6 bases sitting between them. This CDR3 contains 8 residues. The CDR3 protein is CSARGAFF. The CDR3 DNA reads TGCAGTGCCCGGGGAGCTTTCTTT.

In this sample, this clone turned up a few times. The CDR3 protein is CASSYEGGYGYTF. The CDR3, as DNA: TGTGCCAGCAGTTACGAGGGAGGCTATGGCTACACCTTC. The chain links TRBV6-5 to TRBJ1-2; D remains ambiguous. V lost 2 bases and J 4 bases, leaving 8 bases between the germline ends. Germline V gene sequence: CDR1 MNHEY, CDR2 SVGAGI. The CDR3 runs 13 residues.

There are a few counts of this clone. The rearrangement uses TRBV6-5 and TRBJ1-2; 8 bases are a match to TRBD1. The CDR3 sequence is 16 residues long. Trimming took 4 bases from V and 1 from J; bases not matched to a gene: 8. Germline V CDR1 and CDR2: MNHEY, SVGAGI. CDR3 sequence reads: CASSSWTGRVNYGYTF. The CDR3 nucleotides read TGTGCCAGCAGTTCTTGGACAGGGAGGGTTAACTATGGCTACACCTTC.

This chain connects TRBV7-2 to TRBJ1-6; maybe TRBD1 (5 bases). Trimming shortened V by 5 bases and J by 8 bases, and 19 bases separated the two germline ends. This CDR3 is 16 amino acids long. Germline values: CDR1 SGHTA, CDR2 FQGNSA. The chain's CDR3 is CASSPISGLGDSPLHF. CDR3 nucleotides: TGTGCCAGCAGCCCCATTTCCGGGCTAGGGGATTCACCCCTCCACTTT.

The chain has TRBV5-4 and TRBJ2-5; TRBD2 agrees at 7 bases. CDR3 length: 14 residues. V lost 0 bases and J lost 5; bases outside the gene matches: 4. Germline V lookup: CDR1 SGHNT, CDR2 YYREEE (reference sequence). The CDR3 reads CASSLGLAKETQYF. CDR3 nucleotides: TGTGCCAGCAGCTTGGGACTAGCAAAGGAGACCCAGTACTTC.

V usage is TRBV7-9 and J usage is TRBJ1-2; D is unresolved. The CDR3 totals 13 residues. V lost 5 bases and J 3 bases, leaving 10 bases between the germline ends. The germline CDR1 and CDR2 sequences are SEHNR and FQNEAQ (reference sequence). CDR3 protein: CASSPQEDYGYTF. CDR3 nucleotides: TGTGCCAGCAGCCCCCAGGAGGACTATGGCTACACCTTC. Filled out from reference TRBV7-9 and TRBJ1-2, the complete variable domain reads DTGVSQNPRHKITKRGQNVTFRCDPISEHNRLYWYRQTLGQGPEFLTYFQNEAQLEKSRLLSDRFSAERPKGSFSTLEIQRTEQGDSAMYLCASSPQEDYGYTFGSGTRLTVV.

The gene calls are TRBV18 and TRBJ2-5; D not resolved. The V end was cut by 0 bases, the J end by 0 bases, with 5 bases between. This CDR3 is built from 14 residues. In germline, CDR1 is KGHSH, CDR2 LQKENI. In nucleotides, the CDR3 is TGTGCCAGCTCACCACCGGGCCACCAAGAGACCCAGTACTTC. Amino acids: CASSPPGHQETQYF.

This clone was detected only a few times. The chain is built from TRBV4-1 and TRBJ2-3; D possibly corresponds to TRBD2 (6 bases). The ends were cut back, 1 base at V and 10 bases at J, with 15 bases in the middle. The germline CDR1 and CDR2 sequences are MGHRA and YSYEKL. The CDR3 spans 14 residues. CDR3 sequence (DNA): TGCGCCAGCAGCCAAGGCCCGGGGGTGAATGCGCAGTATTTT. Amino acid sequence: CASSQGPGVNAQYF.

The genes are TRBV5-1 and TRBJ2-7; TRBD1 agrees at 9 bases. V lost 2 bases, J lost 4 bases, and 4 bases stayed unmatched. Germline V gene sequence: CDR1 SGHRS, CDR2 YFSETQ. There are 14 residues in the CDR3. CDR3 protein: CASSFGTGLYEQYF. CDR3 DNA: TGCGCCAGCAGCTTCGGGACAGGGCTGTACGAGCAGTACTTC. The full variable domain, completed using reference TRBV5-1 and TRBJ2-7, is KAGVTQTPRYLIKTRGQQVTLSCSPISGHRSVSWYQQTPGQGLQFLFEYFSETQRNKGNFPGRFSGRQFSNSRSEMNVSTLELGDSALYLCASSFGTGLYEQYFGPGTRLTVT.

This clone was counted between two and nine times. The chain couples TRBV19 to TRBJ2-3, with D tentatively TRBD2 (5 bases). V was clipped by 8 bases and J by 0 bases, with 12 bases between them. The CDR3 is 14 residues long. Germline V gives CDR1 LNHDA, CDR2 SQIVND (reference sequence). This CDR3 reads CASRETSSTDTQYF. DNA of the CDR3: TGTGCCAGTCGGGAAACCTCTAGCACAGATACGCAGTATTTT.